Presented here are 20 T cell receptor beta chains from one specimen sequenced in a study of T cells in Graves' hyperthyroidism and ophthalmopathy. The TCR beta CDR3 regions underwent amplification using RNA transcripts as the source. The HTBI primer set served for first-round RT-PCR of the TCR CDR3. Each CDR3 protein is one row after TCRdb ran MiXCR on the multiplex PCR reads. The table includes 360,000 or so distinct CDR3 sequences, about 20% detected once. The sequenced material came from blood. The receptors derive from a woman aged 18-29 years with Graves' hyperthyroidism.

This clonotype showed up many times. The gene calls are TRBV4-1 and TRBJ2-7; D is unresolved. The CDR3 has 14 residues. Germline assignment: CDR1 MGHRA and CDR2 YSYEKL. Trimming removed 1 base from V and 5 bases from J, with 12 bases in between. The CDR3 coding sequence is TGCGCCAGCAGCCAAGTCGATAGCTGGAACGAGCAGTACTTC. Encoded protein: CASSQVDSWNEQYF.

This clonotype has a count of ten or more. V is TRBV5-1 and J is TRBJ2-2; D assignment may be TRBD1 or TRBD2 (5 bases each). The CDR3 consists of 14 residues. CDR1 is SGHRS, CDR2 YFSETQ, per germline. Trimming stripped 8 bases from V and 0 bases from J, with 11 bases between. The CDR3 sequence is CASGGPANTGELFF. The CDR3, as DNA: TGCGCCAGTGGGGGTCCGGCGAACACCGGGGAGCTGTTTTTT.

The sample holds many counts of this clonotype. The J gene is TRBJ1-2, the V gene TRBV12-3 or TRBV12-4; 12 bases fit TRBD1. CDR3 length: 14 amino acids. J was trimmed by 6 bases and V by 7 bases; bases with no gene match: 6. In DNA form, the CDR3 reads TGTGCCAGCACCCCCGGGACAGGGGGCAATGGCTACACCTTC. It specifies CASTPGTGGNGYTF.

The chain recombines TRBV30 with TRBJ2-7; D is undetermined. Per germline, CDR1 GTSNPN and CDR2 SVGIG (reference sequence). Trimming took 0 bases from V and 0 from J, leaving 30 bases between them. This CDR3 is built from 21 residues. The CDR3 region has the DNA TGTGCCTGGAGTGTACCCGGCTCCCCTCTGGTTCTTCGGCTGAGCTCCTACGAGCAGTACTTC. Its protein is CAWSVPGSPLVLRLSSYEQYF.

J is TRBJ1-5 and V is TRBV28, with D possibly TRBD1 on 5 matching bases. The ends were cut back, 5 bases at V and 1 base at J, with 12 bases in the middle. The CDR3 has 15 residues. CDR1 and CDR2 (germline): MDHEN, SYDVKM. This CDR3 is CASSLQGSSNQPQHF. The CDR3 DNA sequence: TGTGCCAGCAGTCTTCAGGGCTCCAGCAATCAGCCCCAGCATTTT.

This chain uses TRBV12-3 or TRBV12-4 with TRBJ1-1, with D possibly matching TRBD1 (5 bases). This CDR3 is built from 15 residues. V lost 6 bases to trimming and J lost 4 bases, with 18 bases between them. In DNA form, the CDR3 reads TGTGCCAGCAGCCACTGGCTTCGGGGGGGCACTGAAGCTTTCTTT. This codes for CASSHWLRGGTEAFF.

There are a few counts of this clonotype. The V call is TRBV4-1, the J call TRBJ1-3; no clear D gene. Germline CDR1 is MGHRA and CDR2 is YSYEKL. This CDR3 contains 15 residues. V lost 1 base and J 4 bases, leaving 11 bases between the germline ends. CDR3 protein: CASSQVEGAGNTIYF. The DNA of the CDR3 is TGCGCCAGCAGCCAAGTGGAGGGTGCCGGAAACACCATATATTTT.

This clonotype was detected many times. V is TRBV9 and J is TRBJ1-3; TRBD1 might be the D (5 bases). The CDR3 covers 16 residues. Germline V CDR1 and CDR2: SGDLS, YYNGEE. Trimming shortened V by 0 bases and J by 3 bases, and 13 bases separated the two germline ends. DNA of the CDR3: TGTGCCAGCAGCGTAGCTCCAAGAGGGGATGGAAACACCATATATTTT. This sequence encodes CASSVAPRGDGNTIYF.

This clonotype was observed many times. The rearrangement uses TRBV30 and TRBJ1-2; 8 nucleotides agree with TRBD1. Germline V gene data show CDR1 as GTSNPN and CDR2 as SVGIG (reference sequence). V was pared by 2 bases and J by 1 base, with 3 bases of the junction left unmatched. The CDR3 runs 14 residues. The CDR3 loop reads CAWSQQGGNYGYTF. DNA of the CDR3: TGTGCCTGGAGTCAACAGGGGGGTAACTATGGCTACACCTTC. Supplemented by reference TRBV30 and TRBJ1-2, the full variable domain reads SQTIHQWPATLVQPVGSPLSLECTVEGTSNPNLYWYRQAAGRGLQLLFYSVGIGQISSEVPQNLSASRPQDRQFILSSKKLLLSDSGFYLCAWSQQGGNYGYTFGSGTRLTVV.

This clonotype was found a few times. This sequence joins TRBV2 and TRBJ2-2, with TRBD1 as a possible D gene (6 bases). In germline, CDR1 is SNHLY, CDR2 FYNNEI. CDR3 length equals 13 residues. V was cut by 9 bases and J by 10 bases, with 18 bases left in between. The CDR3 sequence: CARSNRDGVELFF. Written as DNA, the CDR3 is TGTGCCAGGTCTAACAGGGACGGAGTGGAGCTGTTTTTT.

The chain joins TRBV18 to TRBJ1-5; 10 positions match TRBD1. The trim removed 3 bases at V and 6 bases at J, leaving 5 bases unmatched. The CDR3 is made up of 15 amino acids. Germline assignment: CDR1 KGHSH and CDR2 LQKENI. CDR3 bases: TGTGCCAGCTCACCGGGACAGGGGAAGGGTCAGCCCCAGCATTTT. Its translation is CASSPGQGKGQPQHF.

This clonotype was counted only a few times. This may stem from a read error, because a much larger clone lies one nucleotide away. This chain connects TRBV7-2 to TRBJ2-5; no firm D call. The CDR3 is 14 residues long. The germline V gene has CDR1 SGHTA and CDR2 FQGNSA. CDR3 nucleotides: TGTGCCAGCAGCTTAGGATTCAGAAAAGAGTCCCAGTACTTC. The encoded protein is CASSLGFRKESQYF.

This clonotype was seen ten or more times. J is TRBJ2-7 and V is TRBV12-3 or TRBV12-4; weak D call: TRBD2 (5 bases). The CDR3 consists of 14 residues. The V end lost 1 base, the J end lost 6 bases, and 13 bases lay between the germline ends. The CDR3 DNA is TGTGCCAGCAGTTTAGTCTTGGCGGGCGGCGAGCAGTACTTC. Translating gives CASSLVLAGGEQYF.

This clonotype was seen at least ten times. Here the CDR3 DNA reads TGTGCCAGTAGTATGGGACAGGGCTCGTACGAGCAGTACTTC. Protein: CASSMGQGSYEQYF. The rearrangement uses TRBV19 and TRBJ2-7, with 9 bases identical to TRBD1. J lost 4 bases, V lost 3 bases, and 4 bases had no gene match. This CDR3 spans 14 amino acids. CDR1 and CDR2 from the germline V gene are LNHDA and SQIVND (reference sequence).

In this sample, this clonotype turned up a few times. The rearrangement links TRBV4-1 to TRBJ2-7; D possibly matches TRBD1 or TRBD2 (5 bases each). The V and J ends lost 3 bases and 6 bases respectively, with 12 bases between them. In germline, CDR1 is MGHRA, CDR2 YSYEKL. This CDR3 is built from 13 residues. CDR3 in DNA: TGCGCCAGCAGCCAGGGGGTTGGTGTCGAGCAGTACTTC. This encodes CASSQGVGVEQYF.

CDR3 in DNA: TGTGCCAGCTACGGGACAGGGGGCCGTAGGAACACTGAAGCTTTCTTT. Encoded protein: CASYGTGGRRNTEAFF. This chain uses TRBV2 with TRBJ1-1; 12 nucleotides align to TRBD1. Germline assignment: CDR1 SNHLY and CDR2 FYNNEI. CDR3 size: 16 residues. The V and J ends lost 8 bases and 1 base, in that order; junction bases with no gene match: 8.

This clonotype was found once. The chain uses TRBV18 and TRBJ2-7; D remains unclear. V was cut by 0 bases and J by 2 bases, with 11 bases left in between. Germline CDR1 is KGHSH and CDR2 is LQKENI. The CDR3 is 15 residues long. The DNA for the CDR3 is TGTGCCAGCTCACCACCGGAAAGGTTCCCCTACGAGCAGTACTTC. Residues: CASSPPERFPYEQYF.

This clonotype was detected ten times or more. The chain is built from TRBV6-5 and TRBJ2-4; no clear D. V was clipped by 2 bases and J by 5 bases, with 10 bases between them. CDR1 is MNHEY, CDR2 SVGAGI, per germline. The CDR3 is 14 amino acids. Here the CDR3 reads CASSYGTGENIQYF. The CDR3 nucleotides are TGTGCCAGCAGTTACGGTACTGGTGAAAACATTCAGTACTTC.

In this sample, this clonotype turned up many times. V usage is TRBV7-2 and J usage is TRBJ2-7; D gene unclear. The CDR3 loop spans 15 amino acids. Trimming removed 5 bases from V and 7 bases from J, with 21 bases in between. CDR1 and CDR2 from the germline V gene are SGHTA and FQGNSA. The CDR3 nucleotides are TGTGCCAGCAGCCAACCCCCACTAACCCCTGGGGAGCAGTACTTC. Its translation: CASSQPPLTPGEQYF.

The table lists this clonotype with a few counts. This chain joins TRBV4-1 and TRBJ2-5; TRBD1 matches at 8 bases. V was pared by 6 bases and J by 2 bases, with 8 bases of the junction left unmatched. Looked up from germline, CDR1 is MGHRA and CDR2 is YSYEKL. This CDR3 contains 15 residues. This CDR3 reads CASRAVGTGQETQYF. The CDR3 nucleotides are TGCGCCAGCAGGGCTGTCGGGACAGGACAAGAGACCCAGTACTTC.